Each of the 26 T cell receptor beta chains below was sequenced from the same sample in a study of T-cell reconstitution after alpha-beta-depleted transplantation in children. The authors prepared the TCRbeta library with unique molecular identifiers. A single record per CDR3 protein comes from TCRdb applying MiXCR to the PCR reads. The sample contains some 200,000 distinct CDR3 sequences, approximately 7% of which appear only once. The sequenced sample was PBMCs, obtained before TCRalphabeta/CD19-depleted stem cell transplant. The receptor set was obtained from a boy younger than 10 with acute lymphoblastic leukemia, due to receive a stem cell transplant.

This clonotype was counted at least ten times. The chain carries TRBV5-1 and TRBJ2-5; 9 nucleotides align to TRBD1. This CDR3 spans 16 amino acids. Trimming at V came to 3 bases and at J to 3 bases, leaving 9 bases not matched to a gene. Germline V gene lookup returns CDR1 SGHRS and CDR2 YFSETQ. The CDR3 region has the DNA TGCGCCAGCAGCTCAGAACTCCGGACAGGGGAAGAGACCCAGTACTTC. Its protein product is CASSSELRTGEETQYF.

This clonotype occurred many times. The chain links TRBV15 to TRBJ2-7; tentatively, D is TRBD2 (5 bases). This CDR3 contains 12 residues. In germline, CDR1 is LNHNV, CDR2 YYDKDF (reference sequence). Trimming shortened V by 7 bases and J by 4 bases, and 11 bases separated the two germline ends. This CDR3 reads CATTEDGYEQYF. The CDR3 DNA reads TGTGCCACCACGGAGGATGGATACGAGCAGTACTTC.

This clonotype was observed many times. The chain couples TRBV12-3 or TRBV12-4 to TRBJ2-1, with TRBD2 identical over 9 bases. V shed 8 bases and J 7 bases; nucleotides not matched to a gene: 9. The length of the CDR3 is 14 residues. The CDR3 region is CASGSGTSKNEQFF. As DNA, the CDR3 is TGTGCCAGCGGCTCCGGGACTAGCAAAAATGAGCAGTTCTTC.

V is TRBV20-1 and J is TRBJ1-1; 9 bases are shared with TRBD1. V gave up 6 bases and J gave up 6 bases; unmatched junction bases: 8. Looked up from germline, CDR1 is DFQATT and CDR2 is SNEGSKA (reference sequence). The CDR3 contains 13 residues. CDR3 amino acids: CSALGQGFSEAFF. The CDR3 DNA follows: TGCAGTGCCTTGGGACAGGGCTTTTCTGAAGCTTTCTTT.

The CDR3 spells CASSYSGRQGAQNEQFF. As DNA, the CDR3 is TGTGCCAGCAGTTACTCAGGGCGCCAGGGGGCGCAGAATGAGCAGTTCTTC. The genes are TRBV6-5 and TRBJ2-1; 8 bases are a match to TRBD1. With 0 bases clipped from V and 7 bases from J, the junction kept 11 bases outside the gene matches. Germline CDR1 is MNHEY and CDR2 is SVGAGI. The CDR3 is 17 amino acids.

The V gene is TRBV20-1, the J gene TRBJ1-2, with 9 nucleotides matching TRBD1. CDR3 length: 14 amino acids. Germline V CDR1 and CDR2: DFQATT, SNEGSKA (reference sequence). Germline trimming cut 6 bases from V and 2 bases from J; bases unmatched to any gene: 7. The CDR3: CSAPGTGTNYGYTF. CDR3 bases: TGCAGTGCCCCCGGGACAGGGACGAACTATGGCTACACCTTC.

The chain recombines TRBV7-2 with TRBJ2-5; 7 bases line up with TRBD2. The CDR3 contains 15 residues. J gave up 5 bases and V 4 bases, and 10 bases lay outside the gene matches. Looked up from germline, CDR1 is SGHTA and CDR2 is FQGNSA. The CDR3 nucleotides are TGTGCCAGCAGCTGGAATAACGGGGGGATGGAGACCCAGTACTTC. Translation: CASSWNNGGMETQYF.

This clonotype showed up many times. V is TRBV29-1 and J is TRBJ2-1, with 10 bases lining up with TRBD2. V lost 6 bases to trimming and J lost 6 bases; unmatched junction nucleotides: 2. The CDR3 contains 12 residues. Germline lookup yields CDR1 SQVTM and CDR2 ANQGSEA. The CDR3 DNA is TGCAGCGTGTTAGCGGGAGGCAATGAGCAGTTCTTC. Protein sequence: CSVLAGGNEQFF.

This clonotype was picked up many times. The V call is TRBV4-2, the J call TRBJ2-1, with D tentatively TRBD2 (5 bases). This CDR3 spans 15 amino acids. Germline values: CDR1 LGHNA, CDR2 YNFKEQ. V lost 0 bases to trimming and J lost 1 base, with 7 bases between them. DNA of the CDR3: TGTGCCAGCAGCCAAGATACGGGATCCTACAATGAGCAGTTCTTC. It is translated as CASSQDTGSYNEQFF.

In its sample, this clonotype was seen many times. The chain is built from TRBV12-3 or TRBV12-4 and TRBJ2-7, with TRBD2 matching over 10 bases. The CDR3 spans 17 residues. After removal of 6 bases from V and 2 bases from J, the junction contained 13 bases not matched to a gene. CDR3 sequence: CASRTIRTSGKTYEQYF. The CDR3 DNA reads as TGTGCCAGCAGAACAATACGTACTAGCGGGAAAACCTACGAGCAGTACTTC.

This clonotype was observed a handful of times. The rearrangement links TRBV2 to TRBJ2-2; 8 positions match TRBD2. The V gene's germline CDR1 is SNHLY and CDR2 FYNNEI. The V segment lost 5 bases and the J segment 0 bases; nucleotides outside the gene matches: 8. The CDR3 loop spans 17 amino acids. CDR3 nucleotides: TGTGCCAGCAGTCTGCCCGGGGGGGGTCCGAACACCGGGGAGCTGTTTTTT. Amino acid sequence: CASSLPGGGPNTGELFF.

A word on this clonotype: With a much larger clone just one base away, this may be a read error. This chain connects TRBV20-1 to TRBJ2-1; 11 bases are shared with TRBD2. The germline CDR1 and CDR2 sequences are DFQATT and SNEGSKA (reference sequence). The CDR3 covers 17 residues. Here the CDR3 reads CCARDFSTSGKNNEQFF. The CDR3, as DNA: TGCTGTGCTAGAGATTTTTCGACTAGCGGGAAAAACAATGAGCAGTTCTTC.

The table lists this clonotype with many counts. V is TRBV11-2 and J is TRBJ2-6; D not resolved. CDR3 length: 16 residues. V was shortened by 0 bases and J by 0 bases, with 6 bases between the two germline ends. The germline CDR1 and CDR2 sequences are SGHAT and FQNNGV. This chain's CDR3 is CASSLDLLSGANVLTF. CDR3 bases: TGTGCCAGCAGCTTAGACTTACTCTCTGGGGCCAACGTCCTGACTTTC.

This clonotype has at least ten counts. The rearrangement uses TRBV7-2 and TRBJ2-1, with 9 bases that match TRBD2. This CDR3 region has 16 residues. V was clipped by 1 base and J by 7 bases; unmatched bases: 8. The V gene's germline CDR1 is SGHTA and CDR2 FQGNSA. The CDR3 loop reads CASSLEGTSRRNEQFF. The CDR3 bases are TGTGCCAGCAGCTTAGAGGGGACTAGCCGTCGGAATGAGCAGTTCTTC.

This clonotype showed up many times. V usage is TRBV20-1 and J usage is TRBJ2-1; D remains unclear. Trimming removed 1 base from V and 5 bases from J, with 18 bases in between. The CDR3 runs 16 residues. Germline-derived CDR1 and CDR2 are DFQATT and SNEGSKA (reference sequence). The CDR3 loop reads CSARAREASNHNEQFF. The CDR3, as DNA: TGCAGTGCTAGAGCTCGAGAAGCTAGTAACCACAATGAGCAGTTCTTC.

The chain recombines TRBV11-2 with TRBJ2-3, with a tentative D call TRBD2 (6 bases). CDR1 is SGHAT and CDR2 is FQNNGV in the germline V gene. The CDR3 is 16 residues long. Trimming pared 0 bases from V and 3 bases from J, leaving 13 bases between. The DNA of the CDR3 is TGTGCCAGCAGCTTAGACGAGCGGGCGTGGACAGATACGCAGTATTTT. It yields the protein CASSLDERAWTDTQYF.

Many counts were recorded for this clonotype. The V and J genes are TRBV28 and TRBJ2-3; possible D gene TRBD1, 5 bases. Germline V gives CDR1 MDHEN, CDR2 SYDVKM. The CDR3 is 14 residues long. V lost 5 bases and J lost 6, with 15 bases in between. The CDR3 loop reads CASSPPTPGDTQYF. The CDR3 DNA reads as TGTGCCAGCAGTCCGCCCACACCAGGGGATACGCAGTATTTT.

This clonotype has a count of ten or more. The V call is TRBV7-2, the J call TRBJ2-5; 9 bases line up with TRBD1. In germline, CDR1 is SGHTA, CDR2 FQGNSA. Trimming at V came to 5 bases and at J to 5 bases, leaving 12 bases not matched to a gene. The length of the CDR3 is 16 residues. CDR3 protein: CASSKRGTGNGETQYF. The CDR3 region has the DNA TGTGCCAGCAGCAAAAGAGGGACAGGGAACGGGGAGACCCAGTACTTC.

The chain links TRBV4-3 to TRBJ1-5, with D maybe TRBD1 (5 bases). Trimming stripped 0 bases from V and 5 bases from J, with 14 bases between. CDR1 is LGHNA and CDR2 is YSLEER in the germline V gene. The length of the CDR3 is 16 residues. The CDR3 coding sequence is TGCGCCAGCAGCCAAGATTGGGGGGTGGGCGATCAGCCCCAGCATTTT. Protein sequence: CASSQDWGVGDQPQHF.

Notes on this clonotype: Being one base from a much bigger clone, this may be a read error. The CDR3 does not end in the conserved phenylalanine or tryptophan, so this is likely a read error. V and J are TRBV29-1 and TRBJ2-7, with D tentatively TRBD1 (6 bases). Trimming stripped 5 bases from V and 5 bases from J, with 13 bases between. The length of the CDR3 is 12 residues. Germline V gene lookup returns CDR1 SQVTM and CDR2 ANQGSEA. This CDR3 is CSVWQGSHEQYI. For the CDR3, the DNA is TGCAGCGTTTGGCAGGGGAGTCACGAGCAGTACATC.

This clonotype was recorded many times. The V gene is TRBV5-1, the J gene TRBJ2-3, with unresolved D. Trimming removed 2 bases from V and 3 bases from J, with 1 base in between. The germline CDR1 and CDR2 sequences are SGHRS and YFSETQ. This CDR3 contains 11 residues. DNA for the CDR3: TGCGCCAGCAGCTTTACAGATACGCAGTATTTT. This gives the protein CASSFTDTQYF. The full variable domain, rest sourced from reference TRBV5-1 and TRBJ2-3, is KAGVTQTPRYLIKTRGQQVTLSCSPISGHRSVSWYQQTPGQGLQFLFEYFSETQRNKGNFPGRFSGRQFSNSRSEMNVSTLELGDSALYLCASSFTDTQYFGPGTRLTVL.

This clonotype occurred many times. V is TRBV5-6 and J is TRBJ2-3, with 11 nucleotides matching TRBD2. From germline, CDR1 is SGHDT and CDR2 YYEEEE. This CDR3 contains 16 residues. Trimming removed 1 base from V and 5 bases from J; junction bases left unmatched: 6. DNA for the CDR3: TGTGCCAGCAGCTTGAGGTTTCTAGCGGGGGGAGATACGCAGTATTTT. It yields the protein CASSLRFLAGGDTQYF.

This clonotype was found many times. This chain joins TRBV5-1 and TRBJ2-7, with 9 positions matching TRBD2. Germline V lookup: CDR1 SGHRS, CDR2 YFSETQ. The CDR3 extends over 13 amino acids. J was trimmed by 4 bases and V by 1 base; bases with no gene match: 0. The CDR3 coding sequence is TGCGCCAGCAGCTTGACTAGCGGGTACGAGCAGTACTTC. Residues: CASSLTSGYEQYF. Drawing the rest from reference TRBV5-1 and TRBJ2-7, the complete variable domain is KAGVTQTPRYLIKTRGQQVTLSCSPISGHRSVSWYQQTPGQGLQFLFEYFSETQRNKGNFPGRFSGRQFSNSRSEMNVSTLELGDSALYLCASSLTSGYEQYFGPGTRLTVT.

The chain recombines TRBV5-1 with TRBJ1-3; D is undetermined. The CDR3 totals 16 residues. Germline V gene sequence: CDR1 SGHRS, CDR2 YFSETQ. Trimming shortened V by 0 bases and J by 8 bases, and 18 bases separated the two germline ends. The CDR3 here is CASSLEAALAGYTIYF. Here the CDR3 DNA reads TGCGCCAGCAGCTTGGAGGCCGCCCTAGCTGGCTACACCATATATTTT.

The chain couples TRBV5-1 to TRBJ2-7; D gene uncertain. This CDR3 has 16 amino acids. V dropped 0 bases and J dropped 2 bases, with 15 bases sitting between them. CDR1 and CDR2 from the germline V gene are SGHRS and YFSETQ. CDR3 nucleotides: TGCGCCAGCAGCTTGGCGACGAGCGCCCCCCCCTACGAGCAGTACTTC. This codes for CASSLATSAPPYEQYF.

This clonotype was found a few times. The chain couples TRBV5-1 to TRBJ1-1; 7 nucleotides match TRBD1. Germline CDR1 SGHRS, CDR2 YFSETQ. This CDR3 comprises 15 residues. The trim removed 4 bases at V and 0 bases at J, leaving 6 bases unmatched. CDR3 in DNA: TGCGCCAGCAGCCCGGACAGGAATTTGAACACTGAAGCTTTCTTT. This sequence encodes CASSPDRNLNTEAFF.